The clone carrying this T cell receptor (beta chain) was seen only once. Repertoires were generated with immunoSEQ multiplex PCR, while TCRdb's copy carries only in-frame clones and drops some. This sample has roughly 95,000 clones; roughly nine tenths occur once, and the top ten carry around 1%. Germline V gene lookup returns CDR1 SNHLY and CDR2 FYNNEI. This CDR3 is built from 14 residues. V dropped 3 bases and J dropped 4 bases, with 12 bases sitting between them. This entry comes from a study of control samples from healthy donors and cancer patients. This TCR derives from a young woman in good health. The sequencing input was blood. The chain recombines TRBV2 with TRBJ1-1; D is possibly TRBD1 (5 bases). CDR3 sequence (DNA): TGTGCCAGCAGTGAGAGGGGCGAGAGCACTGAAGCTTTCTTT. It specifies CASSERGESTEAFF.